This is a list of T cell receptor beta chains from one sample in a study of T cell changes during pregnancy in multiple sclerosis. Libraries were prepared by immunoSEQ multiplex PCR; TCRdb keeps only in-frame clonotypes and omits some of them. This sample yields under 70,000 clones, of which roughly 88% are seen a single time; 5% to 7.5% belongs to the top ten. The sequencing used peripheral blood, collected in the third trimester of pregnancy. The receptors derive from a female donor in good health, enrolled as a control in a pregnancy study. Both conserved end residues are part of each CDR3. Each record gives: CDR3 length, clone size, J gene, D gene, V gene, CDR3 DNA, CDR3 protein. A D gene is named only where the DNA matches it firmly. Expanded clones are given a class, and other clones once, few, many or no size at all.

len: 18
abundance: .
j_gene: TRBJ2-4
d_gene: .
v_gene: TRBV12-2
CDR3nt: TGTGCAAGTCGCTTAGCTTACAGGGGGCTACTAGCCAAAAACATTCAGTACTTC
CDR3aa: CASRLAYRGLLAKNIQYF

len: 16
abundance: once
j_gene: TRBJ1-1
d_gene: .
v_gene: TRBV5-4
CDR3nt: TGTGCCAGCAGGAGTCTCGGGGTGGGTTTGAACACTGAAGCTTTCTTT
CDR3aa: CASRSLGVGLNTEAFF

len: 14
abundance: .
j_gene: TRBJ2-3
d_gene: .
v_gene: TRBV19
CDR3nt: TGTGCCAGTAGTGCCTTAACCGGGACAGATACGCAGTATTTT
CDR3aa: CASSALTGTDTQYF

len: 15
abundance: .
j_gene: TRBJ2-5
d_gene: .
v_gene: TRBV6-5
CDR3nt: TGTGCCAGCAGTTCCGGGACTCTGGGGGGAGAGACCCAGTACTTC
CDR3aa: CASSSGTLGGETQYF

len: 14
abundance: .
j_gene: TRBJ1-1
d_gene: .
v_gene: TRBV7-8
CDR3nt: TGTGCCAGCAGCTTAGCGCCGAGGGAGGGGGGAGCTTTCTTT
CDR3aa: CASSLAPREGGAFF

len: 14
abundance: .
j_gene: TRBJ2-7
d_gene: .
v_gene: TRBV9
CDR3nt: TGTGCCAGCAGCCCGATCCAAAGGGGGGGCGAGCAGTACTTC
CDR3aa: CASSPIQRGGEQYF

len: 15
abundance: .
j_gene: TRBJ2-3
d_gene: TRBD2
v_gene: TRBV11-2
CDR3nt: TGTGCCAGCAGCTTAGACGGGAGGGCGGCAGATACGCAGTATTTT
CDR3aa: CASSLDGRAADTQYF

len: 13
abundance: .
j_gene: TRBJ2-1
d_gene: TRBD1
v_gene: TRBV5-6
CDR3nt: TGTGCCAGCAGCATCAGGGGGCCAAATGAGCAGTTCTTC
CDR3aa: CASSIRGPNEQFF

len: 14
abundance: .
j_gene: TRBJ1-1
d_gene: .
v_gene: TRBV19
CDR3nt: TGTGCCAGTAGCGCGCGGACAGCGAACACTGAAGCTTTCTTT
CDR3aa: CASSARTANTEAFF

len: 13
abundance: few
j_gene: TRBJ1-2
d_gene: TRBD1
v_gene: TRBV9
CDR3nt: TGTGCCAGCAGCGCTACAGGGGTTTATGGCTACACCTTC
CDR3aa: CASSATGVYGYTF

len: 13
abundance: once
j_gene: TRBJ2-7
d_gene: TRBD1
v_gene: TRBV10-3
CDR3nt: TGTGCCATCAGTGAGGGCAGGGGGCATGAGCAGTACTTC
CDR3aa: CAISEGRGHEQYF

len: 18
abundance: .
j_gene: TRBJ2-3
d_gene: .
v_gene: TRBV11-3
CDR3nt: TGTGCCAGCAGCTCGTTAGATCGTTGGCGGGGCAGCACAGATACGCAGTATTTT
CDR3aa: CASSSLDRWRGSTDTQYF